Many counts were recorded for the clone carrying this TCR beta chain. What it binds is not known. The data belong to a study of CD8 T cells in ankylosing spondylitis. TCRdb redid the calling of the 5' RACE reads with MiXCR, one entry per CDR3 protein. The sample holds about 140,000 distinct CDR3 sequences, approximately 7.3% seen once. Study findings and constraints: About 8 highly homologous variants made up a TCR beta motif, and this motif appeared characteristic of ankylosing spondylitis blood. Earlier studies detected some motif variants in reactive arthritis synovial fluid and blood. According to the report, clones linked to the disease were significantly enriched in matched synovial fluid samples taken from ankylosing spondylitis patients. Disease-linked clones, CD8+, were relatively rare in peripheral blood.

The germline gives CDR1 LGHNA, CDR2 YSLEER. V lost 4 bases and J lost 6, with 18 bases in between. The CDR3 length is 15 residues. The chain links TRBV4-3 to TRBJ1-2; D gene ambiguous. Sequencing was performed on blood, either unsorted or a sorted T cell fraction (not recorded which). This clonotype was sampled from a female donor with ankylosing spondylitis or in good health (not recorded which). The CDR3 protein is CASSPPLPGADGYTF. Written as DNA, the CDR3 is TGCGCCAGCAGCCCCCCGCTGCCGGGTGCGGATGGCTACACCTTC.